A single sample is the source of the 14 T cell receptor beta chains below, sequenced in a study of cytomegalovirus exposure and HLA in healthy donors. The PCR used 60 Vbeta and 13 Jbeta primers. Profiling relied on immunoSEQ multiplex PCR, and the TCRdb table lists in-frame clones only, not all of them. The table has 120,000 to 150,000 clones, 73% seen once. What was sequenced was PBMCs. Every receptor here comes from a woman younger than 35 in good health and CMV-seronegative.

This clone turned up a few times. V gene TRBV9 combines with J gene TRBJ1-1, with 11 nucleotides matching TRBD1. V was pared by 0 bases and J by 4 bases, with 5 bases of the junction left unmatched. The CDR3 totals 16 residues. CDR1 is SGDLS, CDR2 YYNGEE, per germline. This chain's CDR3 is CASSVAGTGGPTEAFF. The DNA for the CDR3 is TGTGCCAGCAGCGTAGCTGGGACAGGGGGACCCACTGAAGCTTTCTTT.

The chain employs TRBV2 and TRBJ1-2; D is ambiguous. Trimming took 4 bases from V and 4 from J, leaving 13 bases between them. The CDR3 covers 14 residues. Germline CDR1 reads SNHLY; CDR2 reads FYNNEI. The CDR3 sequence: CASSALGGPYGYTF. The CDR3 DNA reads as TGTGCCAGCAGTGCCCTCGGAGGACCCTATGGCTACACCTTC.

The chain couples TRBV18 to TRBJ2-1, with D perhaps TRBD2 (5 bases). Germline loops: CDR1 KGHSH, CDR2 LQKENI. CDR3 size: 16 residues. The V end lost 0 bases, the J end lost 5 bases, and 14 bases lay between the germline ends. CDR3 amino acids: CASSPPRVSSNNEQFF. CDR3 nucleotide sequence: TGTGCCAGCTCACCACCGCGGGTCTCTTCCAACAATGAGCAGTTCTTC.

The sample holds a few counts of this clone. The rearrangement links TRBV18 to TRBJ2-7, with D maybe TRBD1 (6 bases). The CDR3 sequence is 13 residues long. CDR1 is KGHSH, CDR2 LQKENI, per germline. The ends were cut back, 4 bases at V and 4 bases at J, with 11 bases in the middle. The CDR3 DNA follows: TGTGCCAGCTCACGACCGACAGGTTACGAGCAGTACTTC. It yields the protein CASSRPTGYEQYF. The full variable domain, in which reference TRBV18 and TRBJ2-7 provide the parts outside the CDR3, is NAGVMQNPRHLVRRRGQEARLRCSPMKGHSHVYWYRQLPEEGLKFMVYLQKENIIDESGMPKERFSAEFPKEGPSILRIQQVVRGDSAAYFCASSRPTGYEQYFGPGTRLTVT.

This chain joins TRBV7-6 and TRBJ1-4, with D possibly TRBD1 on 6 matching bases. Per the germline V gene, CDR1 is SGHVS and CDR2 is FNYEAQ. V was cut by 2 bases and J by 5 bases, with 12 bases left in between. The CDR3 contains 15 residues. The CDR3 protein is CASSLSGTKNEKLFF. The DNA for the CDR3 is TGTGCCAGCAGCTTATCCGGGACAAAGAATGAAAAACTGTTTTTT.

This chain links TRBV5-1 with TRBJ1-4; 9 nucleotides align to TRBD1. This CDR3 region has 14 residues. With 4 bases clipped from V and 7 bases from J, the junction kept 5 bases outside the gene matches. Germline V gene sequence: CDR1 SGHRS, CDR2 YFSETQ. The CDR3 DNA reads TGCGCCAGCAGCCTTCGGGACAGGGTTGAAAAACTGTTTTTT. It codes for CASSLRDRVEKLFF.

DNA of the CDR3: TGTGCCAGCAGCGGACTAGCGAGCACCGGGGAGCTGTTTTTT. Residues: CASSGLASTGELFF. The V and J genes are TRBV27 and TRBJ2-2, with TRBD2 matching over 9 bases. CDR3 length: 14 amino acids. From germline, CDR1 is MNHEY and CDR2 SMNVEV (reference sequence). The trim removed 6 bases at V and 4 bases at J, leaving 3 bases unmatched.

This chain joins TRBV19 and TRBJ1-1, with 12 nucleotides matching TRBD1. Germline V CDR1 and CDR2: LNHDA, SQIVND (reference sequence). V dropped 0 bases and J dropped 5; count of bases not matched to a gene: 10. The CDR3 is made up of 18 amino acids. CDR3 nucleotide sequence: TGTGCCAGTAGTATAGATATTGGGACAGGGGGCTGGGGAACTGAAGCTTTCTTT. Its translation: CASSIDIGTGGWGTEAFF.

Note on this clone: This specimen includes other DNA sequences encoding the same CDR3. As DNA, the CDR3 is TGTGCCAGCAGTTACGGACGGGGGAACACTGAAGCTTTCTTT. Protein sequence: CASSYGRGNTEAFF. The rearrangement links TRBV6-5 to TRBJ1-1; D is uncertain. The CDR3 consists of 14 residues. Germline V gene sequence: CDR1 MNHEY, CDR2 SVGAGI. Between the trimmed V and J ends, which lost 2 bases and 1 base, there was a span of 8 bases.

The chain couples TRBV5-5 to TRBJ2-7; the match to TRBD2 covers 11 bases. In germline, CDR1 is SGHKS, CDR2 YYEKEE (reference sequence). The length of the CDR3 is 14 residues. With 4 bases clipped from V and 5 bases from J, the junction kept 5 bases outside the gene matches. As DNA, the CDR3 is TGTGCCAGCAGCCTACGACTAGCGGGAAACGAGCAGTACGTC. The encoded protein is CASSLRLAGNEQYV.

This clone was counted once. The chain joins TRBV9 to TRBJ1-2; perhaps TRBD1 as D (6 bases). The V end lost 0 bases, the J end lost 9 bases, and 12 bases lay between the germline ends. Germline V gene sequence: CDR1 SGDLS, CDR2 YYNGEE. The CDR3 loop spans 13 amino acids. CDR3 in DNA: TGTGCCAGCAGCGTAGTACAGGGTAGAAGCTACACCTTC. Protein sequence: CASSVVQGRSYTF.

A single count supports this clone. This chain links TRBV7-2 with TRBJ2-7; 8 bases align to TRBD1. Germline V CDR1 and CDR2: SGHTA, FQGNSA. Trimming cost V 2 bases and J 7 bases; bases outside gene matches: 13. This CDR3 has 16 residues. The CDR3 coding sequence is TGTGCCAGCAGCTTACCCTTCGGGACAGGATCGGGGGAGCAGTACTTC. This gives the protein CASSLPFGTGSGEQYF.

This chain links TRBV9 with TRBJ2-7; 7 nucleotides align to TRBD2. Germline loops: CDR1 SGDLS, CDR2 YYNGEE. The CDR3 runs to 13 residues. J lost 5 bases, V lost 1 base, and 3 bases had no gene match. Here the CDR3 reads CASSVWGGNEQYF. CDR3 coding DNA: TGTGCCAGCAGCGTATGGGGGGGAAACGAGCAGTACTTC.

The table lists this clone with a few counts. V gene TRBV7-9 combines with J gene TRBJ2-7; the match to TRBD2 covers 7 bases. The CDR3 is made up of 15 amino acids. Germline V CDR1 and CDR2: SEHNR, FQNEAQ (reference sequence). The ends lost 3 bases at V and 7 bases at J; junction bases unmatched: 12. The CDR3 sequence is CASSFGDYAMSEQYF. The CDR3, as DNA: TGTGCCAGCAGCTTTGGGGACTACGCAATGAGTGAGCAGTACTTC.